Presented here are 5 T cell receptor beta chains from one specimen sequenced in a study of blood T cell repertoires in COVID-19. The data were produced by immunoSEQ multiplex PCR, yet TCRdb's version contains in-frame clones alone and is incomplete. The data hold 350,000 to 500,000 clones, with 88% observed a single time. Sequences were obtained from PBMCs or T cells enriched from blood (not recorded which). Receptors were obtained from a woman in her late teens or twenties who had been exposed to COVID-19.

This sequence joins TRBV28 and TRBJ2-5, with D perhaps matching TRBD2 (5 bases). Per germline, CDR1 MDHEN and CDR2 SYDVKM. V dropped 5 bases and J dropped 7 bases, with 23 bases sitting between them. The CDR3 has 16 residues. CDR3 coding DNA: TGTGCCAGCAGTCCCTATGAGGGAATAGTTGGCGGGACCCAGTACTTC. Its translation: CASSPYEGIVGGTQYF. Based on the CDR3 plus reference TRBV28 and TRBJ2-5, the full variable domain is DVKVTQSSRYLVKRTGEKVFLECVQDMDHENMFWYRQDPGLGLRLIYFSYDVKMKEKGDIPEGYSVSREKKERFSLILESASTNQTSMYLCASSPYEGIVGGTQYFGPGTRLLVL.

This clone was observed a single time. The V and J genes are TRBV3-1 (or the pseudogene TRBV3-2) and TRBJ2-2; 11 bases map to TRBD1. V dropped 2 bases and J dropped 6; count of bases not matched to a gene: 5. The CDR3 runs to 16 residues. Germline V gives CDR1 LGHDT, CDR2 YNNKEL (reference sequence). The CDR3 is CASSQPRTGGPGELFF. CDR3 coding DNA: TGTGCCAGCAGCCAACCCAGGACAGGGGGCCCCGGGGAGCTGTTTTTT.

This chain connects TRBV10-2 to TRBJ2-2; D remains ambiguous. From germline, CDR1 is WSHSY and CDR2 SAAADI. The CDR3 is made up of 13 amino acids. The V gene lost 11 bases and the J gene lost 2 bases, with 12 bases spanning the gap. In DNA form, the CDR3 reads TGCGCCTCACCGGGTCCAAACACCGGGGAGCTGTTTTTT. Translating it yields CASPGPNTGELFF.

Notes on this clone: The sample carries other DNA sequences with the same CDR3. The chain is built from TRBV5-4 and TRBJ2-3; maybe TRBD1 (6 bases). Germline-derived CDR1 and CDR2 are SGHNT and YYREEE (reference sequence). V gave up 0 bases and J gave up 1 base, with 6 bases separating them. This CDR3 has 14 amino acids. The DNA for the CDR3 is TGTGCCAGCAGCTTGGACAGGGGCACAGATACGCAGTATTTT. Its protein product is CASSLDRGTDTQYF.

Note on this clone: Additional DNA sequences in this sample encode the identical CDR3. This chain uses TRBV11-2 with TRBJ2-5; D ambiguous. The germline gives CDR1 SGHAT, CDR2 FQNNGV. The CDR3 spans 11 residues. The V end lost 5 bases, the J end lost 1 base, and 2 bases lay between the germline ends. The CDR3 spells CASSLQETQYF. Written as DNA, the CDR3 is TGTGCCAGCAGCCTCCAAGAGACCCAGTACTTC.